This TCR beta chain was sequenced for a study of cytomegalovirus exposure and HLA in healthy donors. Whole-study findings and limits: Reports state that TCR beta sequences accurately predicted most subjects' HLA-A and HLA-B alleles.

PCR employed 60 Vbeta and 13 Jbeta primers. Sequencing used immunoSEQ multiplex PCR; TCRdb keeps in-frame clones, though not all of them. The data hold about 100,000 clones, with about four fifths observed a single time. Germline CDR1 is SGHTA and CDR2 is FQGTGA. J lost 1 base, V lost 4 bases, and 5 bases had no gene match. The CDR3 totals 17 residues. Remarks on this clone: What it binds is unknown.

This TCR was sampled from a woman between 35 and 50 years old in good health and CMV-seronegative. The sequenced sample consisted of PBMCs. The J gene is TRBJ2-3, the V gene TRBV7-3; TRBD2 agrees at 13 bases. CDR3 loop: CASSSQLAGGGTDTQYF. Here the CDR3 DNA reads TGTGCCAGCAGCTCGCAACTAGCGGGAGGGGGCACAGATACGCAGTATTTT.